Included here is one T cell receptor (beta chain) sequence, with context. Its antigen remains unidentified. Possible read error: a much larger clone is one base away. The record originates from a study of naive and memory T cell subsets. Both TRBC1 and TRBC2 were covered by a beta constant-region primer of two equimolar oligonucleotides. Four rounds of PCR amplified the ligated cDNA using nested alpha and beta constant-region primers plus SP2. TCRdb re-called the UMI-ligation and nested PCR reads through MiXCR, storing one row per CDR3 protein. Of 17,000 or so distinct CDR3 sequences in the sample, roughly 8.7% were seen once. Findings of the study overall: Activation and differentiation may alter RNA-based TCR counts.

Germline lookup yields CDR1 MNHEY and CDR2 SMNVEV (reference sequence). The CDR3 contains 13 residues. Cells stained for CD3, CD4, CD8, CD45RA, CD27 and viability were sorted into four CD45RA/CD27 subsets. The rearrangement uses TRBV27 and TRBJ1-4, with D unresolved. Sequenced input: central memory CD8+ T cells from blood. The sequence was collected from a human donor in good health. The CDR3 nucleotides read TGTGCCAGCAGTTTGGGTCAGAATGAAAAACTGTGTTTT. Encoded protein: CASSLGQNEKLCF.